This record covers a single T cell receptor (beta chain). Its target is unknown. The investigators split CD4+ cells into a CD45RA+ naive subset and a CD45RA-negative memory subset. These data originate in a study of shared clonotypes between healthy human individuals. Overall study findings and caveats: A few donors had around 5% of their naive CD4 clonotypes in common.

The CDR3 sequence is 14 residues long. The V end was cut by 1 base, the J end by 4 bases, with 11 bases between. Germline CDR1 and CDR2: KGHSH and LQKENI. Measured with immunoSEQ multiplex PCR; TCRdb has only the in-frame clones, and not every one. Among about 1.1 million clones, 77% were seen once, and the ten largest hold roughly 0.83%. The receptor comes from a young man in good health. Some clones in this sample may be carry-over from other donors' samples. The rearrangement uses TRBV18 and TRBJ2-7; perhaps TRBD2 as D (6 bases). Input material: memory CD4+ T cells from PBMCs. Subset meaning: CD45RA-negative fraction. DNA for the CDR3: TGTGCCAGCTCACCACTCTCGGGAGTGTACGAGCAGTACTTC. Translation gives CASSPLSGVYEQYF.